This T cell receptor (beta chain) is drawn from a study of T cell repertoires in cytomegalovirus infection (dated by TCRdb to the late 2010s). Turning to the overall study: Alongside well-studied HLA-B-restricted epitopes, the peptide stimulations were aimed at recently identified HLA-C-restricted CMV epitopes, whose presentation resists viral immunomodulation. Donor HLA type was relevant to the analysis, because carriage of CMV infection together with the matching HLA type was indicated by public TCR beta signatures.

Beyond this particular receptor, the publication reports: In both this cohort and an independent roughly 330-donor cohort, the cumulative frequency of public TCR beta family members distinguished carriers of CMV infection plus the relevant HLA type. In the ex vivo response, HLA-C-restricted CMV-specific TCR beta clonotypes were dominant, and in two of eight donors the single most frequent clonotype came from this HLA-C-restricted group.

Sample treatment or condition, as interpreted from the label and publication: in vitro stimulation with specific CMV peptide epitopes to enrich CMV-specific T cells. Regarding this clonotype: This clone's antigen is unknown. No per-base quality is available; no much larger clone lies one base away.

The germline V and J ends show losses of 1 base and 14 bases respectively, and no gene match explains 10 bases of the junction. The CDR3 contains 14 residues, cysteine and phenylalanine counted. CDR3 DNA only is kept here, 42 bases in frame from base 1. As encoded in the germline V gene, CDR1 is MNHEY while CDR2 is SVGEGT. For sequencing, an Illumina HiSeq 1500 was employed. Using fastp trimming at Q25 and MiXCR clonotype assembly, TCRdb reanalyzed the public sequencing data and kept in-frame beta chains. Rows are combined by CDR3 protein, so each entry shows the most common genes and DNA. The sample table holds about 830,000 distinct CDR3 sequences, of which approximately 30% were seen once. Around 11% of the sample belongs to the ten largest clones.

The material sequenced was cultured CD8+ T cells from PBMCs, taken from culture after CMV antigen stimulation. This chain joins TRBV6-2 or TRBV6-3 to TRBJ2-1, with 8 bases matching TRBD2. This clonotype was obtained from a human donor in good health (CMV status not recorded). Some clones in this sample may be carry-over from other donors' samples. The CDR3 protein: CASSYFPHSGEEFF. The nucleotides are TGTGCCAGCAGTTACTTCCCCCATAGCGGGGAAGAGTTCTTC.